This T cell receptor (beta chain) was found in a study of blood T cells in healthy people across ages. Combining a sample-barcoded 5' primer with a J-beta primer mix, a second PCR ran for roughly 7 to 11 cycles. TCRdb passed the 5' RACE reads through MiXCR, listing each CDR3 protein once. The data show around 1,800,000 distinct CDR3 sequences, about two fifths seen once. The V gene lost 6 bases and the J gene lost 2 bases, with 14 bases spanning the gap. The CDR3 has 15 amino acids. Per germline, CDR1 MGHRA and CDR2 YSYEKL. This clonotype was obtained from a human donor in good health. Sequencing used blood. The chain joins TRBV4-1 to TRBJ1-5; D is uncertain. As DNA, the CDR3 is TGCGCCAGCAGTGTGGTCTGGCGGGGCAATCAGCCCCAGCATTTT. It encodes CASSVVWRGNQPQHF.